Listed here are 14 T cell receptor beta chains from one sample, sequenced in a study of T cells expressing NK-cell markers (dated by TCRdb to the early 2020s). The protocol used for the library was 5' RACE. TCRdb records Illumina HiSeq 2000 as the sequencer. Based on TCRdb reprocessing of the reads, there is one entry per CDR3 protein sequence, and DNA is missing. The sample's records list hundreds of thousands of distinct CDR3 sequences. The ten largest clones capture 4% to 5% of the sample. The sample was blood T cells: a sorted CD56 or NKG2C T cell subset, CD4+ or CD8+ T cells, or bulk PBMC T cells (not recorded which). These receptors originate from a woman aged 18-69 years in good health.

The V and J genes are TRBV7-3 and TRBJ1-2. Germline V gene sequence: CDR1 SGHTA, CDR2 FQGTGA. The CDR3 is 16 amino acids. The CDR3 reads CASSQGPRGSNYGYTF.

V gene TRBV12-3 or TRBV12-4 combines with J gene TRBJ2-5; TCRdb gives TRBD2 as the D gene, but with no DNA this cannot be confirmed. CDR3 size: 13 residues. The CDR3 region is CASRVGRQETQYF.

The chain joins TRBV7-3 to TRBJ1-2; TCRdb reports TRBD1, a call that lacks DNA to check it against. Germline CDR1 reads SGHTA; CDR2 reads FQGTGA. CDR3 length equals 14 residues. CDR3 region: CASSYEGQSYGYTF.

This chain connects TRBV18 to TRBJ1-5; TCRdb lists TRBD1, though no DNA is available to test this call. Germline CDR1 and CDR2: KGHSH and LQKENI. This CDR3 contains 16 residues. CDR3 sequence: CASSPSSPGGNQPQHF.

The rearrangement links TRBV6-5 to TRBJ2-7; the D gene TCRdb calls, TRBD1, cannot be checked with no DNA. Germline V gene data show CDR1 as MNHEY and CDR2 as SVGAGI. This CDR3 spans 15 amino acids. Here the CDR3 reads CASSYAPGGSYEQYF.

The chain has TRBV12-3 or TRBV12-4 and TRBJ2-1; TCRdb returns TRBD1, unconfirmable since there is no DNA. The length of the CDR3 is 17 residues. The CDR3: CASSPRVGAGAYNEQFF.

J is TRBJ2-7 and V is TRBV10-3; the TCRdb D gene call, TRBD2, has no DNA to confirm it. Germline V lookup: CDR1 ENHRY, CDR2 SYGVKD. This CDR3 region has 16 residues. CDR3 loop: CAISDRASGNSYEQYF.

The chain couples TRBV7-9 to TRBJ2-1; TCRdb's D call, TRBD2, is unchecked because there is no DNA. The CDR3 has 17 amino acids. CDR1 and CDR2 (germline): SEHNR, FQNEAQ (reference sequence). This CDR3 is CASSVSLAGISYNEQFF. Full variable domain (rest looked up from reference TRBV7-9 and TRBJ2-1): DTGVSQNPRHKITKRGQNVTFRCDPISEHNRLYWYRQTLGQGPEFLTYFQNEAQLEKSRLLSDRFSAERPKGSFSTLEIQRTEQGDSAMYLCASSVSLAGISYNEQFFGPGTRLTVL.

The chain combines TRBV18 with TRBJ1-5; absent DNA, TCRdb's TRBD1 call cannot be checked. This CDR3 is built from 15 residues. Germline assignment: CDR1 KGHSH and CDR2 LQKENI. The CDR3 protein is CASSPMGDGNQPQHF.

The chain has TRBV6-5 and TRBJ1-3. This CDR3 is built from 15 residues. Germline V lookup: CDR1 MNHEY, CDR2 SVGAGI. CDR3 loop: CASSYELNSGNTIYF.

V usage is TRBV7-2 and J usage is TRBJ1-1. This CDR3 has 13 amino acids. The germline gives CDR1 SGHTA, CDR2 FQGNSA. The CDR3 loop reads CASSVQVNTEAFF.

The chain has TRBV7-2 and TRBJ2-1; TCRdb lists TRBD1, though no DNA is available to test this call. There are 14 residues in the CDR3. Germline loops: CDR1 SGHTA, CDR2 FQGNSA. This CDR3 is CASSLNRGGNEQFF.

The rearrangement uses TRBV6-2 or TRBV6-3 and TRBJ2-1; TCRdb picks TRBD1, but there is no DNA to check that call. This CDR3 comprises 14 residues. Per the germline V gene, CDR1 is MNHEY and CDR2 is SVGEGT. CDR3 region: CASILQGADNEQFF.

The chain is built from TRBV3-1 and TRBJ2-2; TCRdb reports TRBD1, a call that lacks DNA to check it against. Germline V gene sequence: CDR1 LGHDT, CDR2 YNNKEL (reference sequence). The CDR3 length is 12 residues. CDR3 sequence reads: CASSHPLRELFF.